The T cell receptor (beta chain) under discussion was sequenced for a study of beta chain features in type 1 diabetes. The CDR3 contains 14 residues. Looked up from germline, CDR1 is GTSNPN and CDR2 is SVGIG (reference sequence). The V gene lost 3 bases and the J gene lost 6 bases, with 17 bases spanning the gap. Expressed TCRB transcripts were sequenced because the isolated RNA had all been reverse transcribed beforehand. Profiling relied on immunoSEQ multiplex PCR, and the TCRdb table lists in-frame clones only, not all of them. The table shows 100,000 to 150,000 clones, with around a sixth occurring only once. To note about this clone: Its specificity is unknown.

Study findings and constraints: Moderately but significantly shorter TCRB CDR3s were found in Type 1 diabetes patients in all four CD4+ subsets.

The sequencing sample was made of central memory CD4+ T cells from blood. The sequence derives from a man younger than 30 with type 1 diabetes. The V gene is TRBV30, the J gene TRBJ2-5, with D perhaps matching TRBD1 or TRBD2 (7 bases each). CDR3 residues: CAWSHQGGDKTQYF. CDR3 in DNA: TGTGCCTGGAGCCACCAGGGGGGGGACAAGACCCAGTACTTC.